The TCR beta chain under discussion was sequenced for a study of T cell responses to AZD1222 COVID-19 vaccine. Findings and limits, study-wide: Targeting of unmutated variant regions was reportedly seen in nearly half of spike-specific TCRs. Spike-specific TCR repertoires showed rising breadth and depth after two AZD1222 doses. Females outnumbered males among donors, who were mostly white British; clonal diversity was possibly underestimated. At baseline, seropositivity was found in only six or seven AZD1222 recipients.

Of note for this clone: Its specificity is not known.

Trimming cost V 7 bases and J 1 base, with 13 bases left between them. This CDR3 has 14 amino acids. Per germline, CDR1 MDHEN and CDR2 SYDVKM. The method was immunoSEQ multiplex PCR; TCRdb's version includes in-frame clones alone and lacks a portion of them. Of 140,000 to 150,000 clones in the sample, 80% to 95% were seen once. The chain is built from TRBV28 and TRBJ2-5, with unresolved D. This clonotype was obtained from an adult who received the AZD1222 COVID-19 vaccine. The material sequenced was peripheral blood, taken 28 days after the second AZD1222 dose. The DNA of the CDR3 is TGTGCCAGCACCGACTCGGCGATCCAAGAGACCCAGTACTTC. Encoded protein: CASTDSAIQETQYF. Looking up the rest from reference TRBV28 and TRBJ2-5 gives the full variable domain: DVKVTQSSRYLVKRTGEKVFLECVQDMDHENMFWYRQDPGLGLRLIYFSYDVKMKEKGDIPEGYSVSREKKERFSLILESASTNQTSMYLCASTDSAIQETQYFGPGTRLLVL.